This is a list of T cell receptor beta chains from one sample in a study of immune heterogeneity within non-small cell lung tumors. TCRdb analysed the multiplex PCR reads with MiXCR anew, one entry per CDR3 protein. The sample holds tens of thousands of distinct CDR3 sequences, less than 35% seen once. Sample: lung tumor tissue. The receptors shown here come from a man in his forties with non-small cell lung cancer. Each CDR3 is given with its conserved first and last residue. Fields, in order: D gene, V gene, clone size, CDR3 length, J gene, CDR3 protein, CDR3 DNA. The D gene is left open where the match is weak. A clone size is listed for some rows: how often the clone was seen (once, few, many), or a class if it is expanded.

-	TRBV7-3	few	14	TRBJ2-1	CASSLGPAYNEQFF	TGTGCCAGCAGCTTAGGTCCAGCGTACAATGAGCAGTTCTTC
-	TRBV6-1	-	15	TRBJ2-5	CASSEGAVRGETQYF	TGTGCCAGCAGTGAAGGGGCAGTCCGGGGGGAGACCCAGTACTTC
TRBD2	TRBV29-1	-	13	TRBJ2-5	CSVRLAGEWTQYF	TGCAGCGTTCGACTAGCGGGAGAATGGACCCAGTACTTC
TRBD2	TRBV20-1	many	14	TRBJ2-1	CSARKSSGYNEQFF	TGCAGTGCTAGAAAGTCTAGCGGCTACAATGAGCAGTTCTTC
-	TRBV5-4	-	12	TRBJ2-1	CASSSRRHEQFF	TGTGCCAGCAGCTCCCGACGCCATGAGCAGTTCTTC
-	TRBV6-1	medium-sized	13	TRBJ1-2	CASSETVTNGYTF	TGTGCCAGCAGCGAGACAGTAACCAATGGCTACACCTTC
-	TRBV27	medium-sized	16	TRBJ1-5	CASSLNPAGGNQPQHF	TGTGCCAGCAGTTTAAATCCCGCAGGGGGCAATCAGCCCCAGCATTTT
-	TRBV10-3	medium-sized	12	TRBJ2-3	CAISAGTDTQYF	TGTGCCATCAGTGCGGGCACAGATACGCAGTATTTT
-	TRBV9	-	14	TRBJ1-6	CARSPDRNNSPLHF	TGTGCCAGAAGCCCAGACAGGAATAATTCACCCCTCCACTTT
TRBD1	TRBV5-1	-	16	TRBJ1-1	CASSLVSGQGTLEAFF	TGCGCCAGCAGCTTGGTTTCCGGACAGGGGACTCTAGAAGCTTTCTTT
TRBD2	TRBV18	few	15	TRBJ2-1	CASSASGRALNEQFF	TGTGCCAGCTCGGCTAGCGGGAGGGCCCTCAATGAGCAGTTCTTC
-	TRBV12-3/TRBV12-4	medium-sized	13	TRBJ2-1	CASSYSEYNEQFF	TGTGCCAGCAGTTATTCAGAGTACAATGAGCAGTTCTTC
-	TRBV3-1	-	13	TRBJ1-2	CASSQSDRSGYTF	TGTGCCAGCAGCCAATCAGACAGGAGTGGCTACACCTTC
-	TRBV6-5	few	15	TRBJ2-6	CASSYKGAGANVLTF	TGTGCCAGCAGTTACAAGGGAGCTGGGGCCAACGTCCTGACTTTC
-	TRBV5-1	-	12	TRBJ2-1	CASSVRGQEQFF	TGCGCCAGCAGCGTCCGTGGCCAGGAGCAGTTCTTC
TRBD1	TRBV2	many	18	TRBJ1-5	CASTTGDRLTAHNQPQHF	TGTGCCAGCACAACAGGGGACCGCCTAACGGCACACAATCAGCCCCAGCATTTT
TRBD1	TRBV6-2/TRBV6-3	many	17	TRBJ1-1	CASSYSLGQPTNTEAFF	TGTGCCAGCAGTTACTCTTTGGGACAGCCCACGAACACTGAAGCTTTCTTT
TRBD1	TRBV20-1	many	15	TRBJ1-1	CSADRGRGGSTEAFF	TGCAGTGCTGACAGGGGACGAGGGGGTAGCACTGAAGCTTTCTTT
TRBD1	TRBV20-1	-	13	TRBJ1-6	CRATGTANSPLHF	TGCAGAGCTACCGGGACAGCGAATTCACCCCTCCACTTT
-	TRBV3-1	many	14	TRBJ1-5	CASSQGRSTRAQHF	TGTGCCAGCAGCCAAGGAAGAAGCACTCGCGCCCAGCATTTT
TRBD2	TRBV6-4	medium-sized	15	TRBJ2-1	CASSPRTSGNNEQFF	TGTGCCAGCAGTCCTAGGACTAGCGGGAACAATGAGCAGTTCTTC
TRBD2	TRBV28	-	15	TRBJ2-1	CASSFYGSGINEQFF	TGTGCCAGCAGTTTTTATGGTAGCGGGATCAATGAGCAGTTCTTC
TRBD1	TRBV6-1	medium-sized	14	TRBJ1-2	CASRRTGQVHGYTF	TGTGCCAGCAGGCGGACAGGGCAGGTTCATGGCTACACCTTC
-	TRBV6-1	many	16	TRBJ2-6	CASSPRGGAGANVLTF	TGTGCCAGCAGTCCACGGGGCGGGGCCGGGGCCAACGTCCTGACTTTC
TRBD1	TRBV19	-	15	TRBJ1-2	CASSFGQGLGYGYTF	TGTGCCAGTAGTTTCGGACAGGGTCTAGGCTATGGCTACACCTTC
-	TRBV30	-	13	TRBJ2-5	CAWSAGGRETQYF	TGTGCCTGGAGTGCCGGGGGCCGGGAGACCCAGTACTTC
-	TRBV3-1	few	13	TRBJ2-3	CASSYTSTDTQYF	TGTGCCAGCAGCTACACTAGCACAGATACGCAGTATTTT
-	TRBV6-1	few	15	TRBJ2-5	CASTTHRGLGETQYF	TGTGCCAGCACTACCCATAGGGGTTTAGGGGAGACCCAGTACTTC
-	TRBV6-4	few	14	TRBJ2-6	CASRLSSGANVLTF	TGTGCCAGCCGACTGAGCTCTGGGGCCAACGTCCTGACTTTC
-	TRBV6-1	few	16	TRBJ2-1	CASSAVPHSSYNEQFF	TGTGCCAGCAGTGCCGTCCCCCACAGCTCCTACAATGAGCAGTTCTTC
-	TRBV9	-	16	TRBJ2-3	CASSRTGSGALDTQYF	TGTGCCAGCAGCCGGACGGGGTCTGGGGCCCTAGATACGCAGTATTTT
-	TRBV7-9	medium-sized	13	TRBJ2-7	CASRLGGSYEQYF	TGTGCCAGCAGACTTGGGGGCTCCTACGAGCAGTACTTC
TRBD1	TRBV20-1	few	15	TRBJ1-2	CSAPKTWTGDHGYTF	TGCAGTGCACCAAAGACTTGGACAGGGGACCATGGCTACACCTTC
TRBD2	TRBV29-1	many	15	TRBJ2-7	CSVEGMEGGNYEQYF	TGCAGCGTTGAGGGGATGGAGGGAGGGAACTACGAGCAGTACTTC
TRBD1	TRBV12-3/TRBV12-4	-	17	TRBJ1-2	CAISTRSGPGTGVGYTF	TGTGCCATCAGTACCCGATCCGGCCCCGGGACAGGGGTGGGCTACACCTTC
-	TRBV28	medium-sized	14	TRBJ1-2	CASSFGGGNYGYTF	TGTGCCAGCAGTTTCGGAGGGGGGAACTATGGCTACACCTTC
TRBD1	TRBV11-2	-	16	TRBJ2-1	CASSIYRGRFSNEQFF	TGTGCCAGCAGCATCTACAGGGGGCGATTCTCCAATGAGCAGTTCTTC
-	TRBV15	medium-sized	15	TRBJ2-6	CATSRVGSGANVLTF	TGTGCCACCAGCAGAGTAGGCTCTGGGGCCAACGTCCTGACTTTC
-	TRBV7-2	few	14	TRBJ2-1	CASSLDLSNNEQFF	TGTGCCAGCAGCTTAGATTTGTCGAACAATGAGCAGTTCTTC
-	TRBV6-1	-	11	TRBJ2-1	CASSGERGQFF	TGTGCCAGCAGCGGAGAAAGGGGACAGTTCTTC
TRBD2	TRBV27	few	15	TRBJ2-7	CASSWGLAGNYEQYF	TGTGCCAGCAGTTGGGGACTAGCGGGAAATTACGAGCAGTACTTC
-	TRBV3-1	-	12	TRBJ1-2	CASSQSRRDYTF	TGTGCCAGCAGCCAAAGCAGGCGGGACTACACCTTC
TRBD1	TRBV6-1	medium-sized	15	TRBJ1-2	CASRGGTGTHYGYTF	TGTGCCAGCAGGGGAGGGACAGGGACCCACTATGGCTACACCTTC
-	TRBV19	-	13	TRBJ2-3	CASSVGGVDTQYF	TGTGCCAGTAGTGTGGGAGGAGTAGATACTCAGTATTTT
-	TRBV7-2	-	12	TRBJ2-1	CASSPANREQFF	TGTGCCAGCAGCCCCGCCAACCGGGAGCAGTTCTTC
TRBD1	TRBV19	-	16	TRBJ1-5	CASSTGTGGSNQPQHF	TGTGCCAGTAGTACGGGGACAGGGGGCAGCAATCAGCCCCAGCATTTT
TRBD2	TRBV6-2/TRBV6-3	many	15	TRBJ2-1	CASSLEREILNEQFF	TGTGCCAGCAGTTTAGAGCGGGAGATCCTGAATGAGCAGTTCTTC
-	TRBV7-2	few	13	TRBJ1-2	CASSLVGNYGYTF	TGTGCCAGCAGCTTAGTGGGGAACTATGGCTACACCTTC
TRBD1	TRBV6-1	many	14	TRBJ1-2	CASSLGQLIDGYTF	TGTGCCAGCAGTTTGGGACAGTTGATCGATGGCTACACCTTC
TRBD2	TRBV12-3/TRBV12-4	few	11	TRBJ2-1	CASSGGLAQFF	TGTGCCAGCAGTGGAGGACTAGCTCAGTTCTTC
-	TRBV20-1	few	13	TRBJ2-1	CSARGGSYNEQFF	TGCAGTGCTAGAGGTGGGTCCTACAATGAGCAGTTCTTC
TRBD2	TRBV20-1	many	15	TRBJ2-7	CSAGQWSGSRDEQYF	TGCAGTGCCGGCCAGTGGAGCGGGAGTCGGGACGAGCAGTACTTC
TRBD1	TRBV7-9	few	19	TRBJ2-1	CASSLGTGWWEGSYNEQFF	TGTGCCAGCAGCCTCGGGACAGGGTGGTGGGAGGGTTCCTACAATGAGCAGTTCTTC
TRBD1	TRBV7-9	many	15	TRBJ1-2	CASSSQQGGNYGYTF	TGTGCCAGCAGCTCACAACAGGGGGGGAACTATGGCTACACCTTC
-	TRBV10-3	-	12	TRBJ2-7	CAIRGDSYEQYF	TGTGCCATCAGGGGGGACTCCTACGAGCAGTACTTC